Below, 12 T cell receptor beta chains from the same sample are listed, as sequenced in a study of ipilimumab plus nivolumab after autologous stem cell transplantation. TCRdb keeps only in-frame clones here, not all; method: immunoSEQ multiplex PCR. The table has around 12,000 clones, approximately 68% seen once. The sequencing used PBMCs, collected in a trial of ipilimumab plus nivolumab as post-transplant consolidation. These receptors were taken from a male donor with multiple myeloma.

This clone was counted a few times. This sequence joins TRBV10-3 and TRBJ1-3; the match to TRBD1 covers 7 bases. The CDR3 is made up of 13 amino acids. The germline gives CDR1 ENHRY, CDR2 SYGVKD. Trimming removed 3 bases from V and 16 bases from J; junction bases left unmatched: 12. The CDR3: CAISDRQGLVPYF. In DNA, the CDR3 is TGTGCCATCAGTGATCGACAGGGTCTTGTTCCGTATTTT.

The genes are TRBV30 and TRBJ1-5; D ambiguous. Germline CDR1 reads GTSNPN; CDR2 reads SVGIG (reference sequence). The CDR3 runs 13 residues. V lost 1 base, J lost 5 bases, and 9 bases lay in between. DNA of the CDR3: TGTGCCTGGAGTGGGTTATATGATCAGCCCCAGCATTTT. Translation: CAWSGLYDQPQHF.

Only a few counts were recorded for this clone. This sequence joins TRBV7-9 and TRBJ1-2; no firm D call. Trimming removed 1 base from V and 4 bases from J, with 10 bases in between. The CDR3 runs 14 residues. The germline V gene has CDR1 SEHNR and CDR2 FQNEAQ (reference sequence). CDR3 sequence (DNA): TGTGCCAGCAGCTTAGGAATCTCGAGCTATGGCTACACCTTC. Translating gives CASSLGISSYGYTF.

This clone has just a few counts. The gene calls are TRBV5-6 and TRBJ2-7; D uncertain. V lost 5 bases and J lost 9, with 9 bases in between. The CDR3 loop spans 10 amino acids. CDR1 and CDR2 (germline): SGHDT, YYEEEE. For the CDR3, the DNA is TGTGCCAGCAGTGGGGAAGCGCAGTACTTC. Translation gives CASSGEAQYF.

The chain employs TRBV7-9 and TRBJ2-7, with TRBD2 identical over 15 bases. This CDR3 has 16 amino acids. Germline V gene sequence: CDR1 SEHNR, CDR2 FQNEAQ (reference sequence). V gave up 4 bases and J gave up 2 bases; unmatched junction bases: 3. The CDR3 region is CASSSGLAGGPYEQYF. The CDR3 nucleotides are TGTGCCAGCAGCTCCGGACTAGCGGGGGGGCCCTACGAGCAGTACTTC.

V gene TRBV6-1 combines with J gene TRBJ2-3, with 8 positions matching TRBD1. The ends lost 10 bases at V and 1 base at J; junction bases unmatched: 4. This CDR3 contains 13 residues. The V gene's germline CDR1 is MNHNS and CDR2 SASEGT. The chain's CDR3 is CATRGQGTDTQYF. CDR3 DNA sequence: TGTGCCACCAGGGGGCAGGGCACAGATACGCAGTATTTT.

The V call is TRBV6-1, the J call TRBJ1-6; TRBD1 is a possible D gene (6 bases). Per germline, CDR1 MNHNS and CDR2 SASEGT. Between the trimmed V and J ends, which lost 9 bases and 8 bases, there was a span of 17 bases. This CDR3 spans 14 amino acids. The CDR3 sequence: CASETLNRDSPLHF. As DNA, the CDR3 is TGTGCCAGTGAGACACTAAACAGGGATTCACCCCTCCACTTT.

CDR3 in amino acids: CASSPRGSSTEAFF. The CDR3 region has the DNA TGCGCCAGCAGCCCTAGAGGGAGTTCCACTGAAGCTTTCTTT. V gene TRBV5-1 combines with J gene TRBJ1-1; D gene ambiguous. CDR3 size: 14 residues. CDR1 is SGHRS and CDR2 is YFSETQ in the germline V gene. V shed 4 bases and J shed 4 bases, with 14 bases lying between them.

V gene TRBV2 combines with J gene TRBJ1-1; D gene uncertain. This CDR3 has 16 amino acids. Germline V lookup: CDR1 SNHLY, CDR2 FYNNEI. V was pared by 6 bases and J by 1 base, with 18 bases between. The CDR3 is CASREGRTPGNTEAFF. CDR3 bases: TGTGCCAGCAGAGAGGGCAGGACCCCGGGGAACACTGAAGCTTTCTTT.

The chain links TRBV5-1 to TRBJ2-7, with 8 nucleotides matching TRBD1. V lost 5 bases, J lost 3 bases, and 7 bases stayed unmatched. CDR3 length: 14 residues. Germline V gives CDR1 SGHRS, CDR2 YFSETQ. The CDR3 nucleotides read TGCGCCAGCAGACCGACAGGGGACTTCTACGAGCAGTACTTC. Protein product: CASRPTGDFYEQYF.

This clone was recorded a few times. The gene calls are TRBV7-2 and TRBJ1-5; the D gene is possibly TRBD1 (6 bases). Trimming shortened V by 5 bases and J by 3 bases, and 11 bases separated the two germline ends. Per germline, CDR1 SGHTA and CDR2 FQGNSA. The CDR3 totals 14 residues. This CDR3 is CASSQGPLNQPQHF. DNA for the CDR3: TGTGCCAGCAGCCAGGGGCCCCTCAATCAGCCCCAGCATTTT.

This clone rates as large. The chain combines TRBV10-3 with TRBJ1-1, with no clear D. This CDR3 region has 13 residues. Germline V gene lookup returns CDR1 ENHRY and CDR2 SYGVKD. V lost 0 bases and J lost 5, with 7 bases in between. CDR3 coding DNA: TGTGCCATCAGTGAGTCTGTGGTTACTGAAGCTTTCTTT. Translation: CAISESVVTEAFF.